Following are 7 T cell receptor beta chains from one sample sequenced in a study of cytomegalovirus exposure and HLA in healthy donors. PCR involved 60 Vbeta and 13 Jbeta primers. Assay: immunoSEQ multiplex PCR; the TCRdb copy retains only in-frame clones and omits some. The sample lists 100,000 or so clones, around 80% occurring once. Material for sequencing was PBMCs. The receptors were sampled from a man in his late teens or twenties in good health and CMV-seronegative.

In this sample, this clone turned up a few times. The chain has TRBV10-2 and TRBJ2-2; no clear D. This CDR3 is 13 amino acids long. Looked up from germline, CDR1 is WSHSY and CDR2 is SAAADI. Trimming left V 0 bases short and J 5 bases short, with 4 bases between. Here the CDR3 DNA reads TGCGCCAGCAGTGAGTCTGAGACCGGGGAGCTGTTTTTT. Translated: CASSESETGELFF.

This chain links TRBV5-1 with TRBJ2-1; tentatively, D is TRBD1 (6 bases). V lost 1 base to trimming and J lost 2 bases, with 10 bases between them. This CDR3 has 15 residues. The germline V gene encodes CDR1 SGHRS and CDR2 YFSETQ. CDR3 DNA: TGCGCCAGCAGCTTGTCAGGGGCTGCCTACAATGAGCAGTTCTTC. Its translation: CASSLSGAAYNEQFF.

This chain uses TRBV7-9 with TRBJ1-5, with 8 nucleotides matching TRBD1. CDR1 is SEHNR, CDR2 FQNEAQ, per germline (reference sequence). V shed 6 bases and J 7 bases; nucleotides not matched to a gene: 20. The CDR3 contains 18 residues. The CDR3 is CASSSATGGTGYSQPQHF. The CDR3 region has the DNA TGTGCCAGCAGTTCGGCAACAGGCGGGACAGGCTATTCCCAGCCCCAGCATTTT.

The chain joins TRBV6-6 to TRBJ2-7; TRBD1 agrees at 7 bases. This CDR3 spans 14 amino acids. The V gene's germline CDR1 is MNHNY and CDR2 SVGAGI (reference sequence). V shed 2 bases and J 0 bases; nucleotides not matched to a gene: 1. CDR3 sequence reads: CASSYGDSSYEQYF. The CDR3 nucleotides are TGTGCCAGCAGTTACGGGGACAGCTCCTACGAGCAGTACTTC.

This sequence joins TRBV27 and TRBJ2-3; no clear D. The V and J ends lost 3 bases and 2 bases respectively, with 15 bases between them. Germline CDR1 MNHEY, CDR2 SMNVEV (reference sequence). The CDR3 spans 16 residues. The CDR3 loop reads CASSFGWADPTDTQYF. CDR3 in DNA: TGTGCCAGCAGTTTTGGCTGGGCAGATCCCACAGATACGCAGTATTTT.

The table lists this clone with a few counts. This rearrangement joins TRBV28 to TRBJ1-2; 11 bases align to TRBD1. Germline CDR1 MDHEN, CDR2 SYDVKM. V shed 4 bases, J shed 8 bases, and the junction held 12 bases outside the gene matches. The CDR3 contains 16 residues. CDR3 in DNA: TGTGCCAGCAGTTCTTCCGGGACAGGGGGAATTAACGGCTACACCTTC. Protein product: CASSSSGTGGINGYTF.

The rearrangement joins TRBV27 to TRBJ2-2; 8 bases are shared with TRBD1. Germline V gives CDR1 MNHEY, CDR2 SMNVEV (reference sequence). The length of the CDR3 is 14 residues. V gave up 3 bases and J gave up 5 bases; unmatched junction bases: 2. DNA of the CDR3: TGTGCCAGCAGTTTGAACAGGGGGACCGGGGAGCTGTTTTTT. This translates into CASSLNRGTGELFF.